This paragraph reports one TCR beta chain. The target antigen is unknown. Assay used: immunoSEQ multiplex PCR; TCRdb lists only in-frame clones, some missing. This table has around 50,000 clones, more than 75% appearing once. The V end lost 4 bases, the J end lost 0 bases, and 10 bases lay between the germline ends. CDR3 size: 15 residues. In germline, CDR1 is LNHDA, CDR2 SQIVND (reference sequence). The data originate from a study of T cells in localized non-small cell lung cancer. Study findings and constraints: Tumor samples were not multi-region, leaving intratumor heterogeneity unexcluded. Adjacent lung tissue had a median around 50 of the top 100 clones found in the tumor. There was an association of higher blood T cell density with longer overall survival.

The sequence derives from a female donor with stage II lung adenocarcinoma. The chain is built from TRBV19 and TRBJ1-5; the D gene is possibly TRBD1 (5 bases). Sequencing used PBMCs, obtained before any cancer treatment. The CDR3: CASSTQGFSNQPQHF. The DNA for the CDR3 is TGTGCCAGTAGTACCCAGGGATTTAGCAATCAGCCCCAGCATTTT. Using reference TRBV19 and TRBJ1-5 for the parts outside the CDR3, the full variable domain is DGGITQSPKYLFRKEGQNVTLSCEQNLNHDAMYWYRQDPGQGLRLIYYSQIVNDFQKGDIAEGYSVSREKKESFPLTVTSAQKNPTAFYLCASSTQGFSNQPQHFGDGTRLSIL.